These T cell receptor beta chains were read from a single sample in a study of T cells in Graves' hyperthyroidism and ophthalmopathy. TCRdb fed the multiplex PCR reads into MiXCR, producing one record per CDR3 protein. This table holds 370,000 or so distinct CDR3 sequences, roughly 25% found once. The specimen was blood. These receptors all come from a man aged 45-65 years with Graves' hyperthyroidism. Each CDR3 is given with its conserved first and last residue. The order of the fields is clone size, D gene, J gene, V gene, CDR3 protein, CDR3 DNA. The D gene is left open where the match is weak. Some rows mark clone size as missing; the rest say once, few, many or name a class of expanded clone.

>NA|NA|TRBJ1-5|TRBV7-2
CASSPRRGAGSNQPQHF
TGTGCCAGCAGCCCACGGCGGGGGGCCGGCAGCAATCAGCCCCAGCATTTT
>many|NA|TRBJ2-7|TRBV2
CASAGTSYSYEQYF
TGTGCCAGCGCCGGGACATCTTACTCCTACGAGCAGTACTTC
>NA|NA|TRBJ2-7|TRBV27
CASSFRGAPYEQYF
TGTGCCAGCAGTTTTCGAGGGGCCCCCTACGAGCAGTACTTC
>few|TRBD1|TRBJ2-3|TRBV7-6
CASSGIVGGAADTQYF
TGTGCCAGCAGCGGCATAGTAGGGGGCGCGGCAGATACGCAGTATTTT
>NA|NA|TRBJ2-2|TRBV20-1
CSARDQGTVNTGELFF
TGCAGTGCTAGAGATCAAGGGACGGTGAACACCGGGGAGCTGTTTTTT
>few|NA|TRBJ2-5|TRBV6-1
CASSEKVQPGETQYF
TGTGCCAGCAGTGAAAAAGTACAGCCTGGTGAGACCCAGTACTTC
>few|TRBD2|TRBJ2-5|TRBV20-1
CSARPTSGSWETQYF
TGCAGTGCTAGACCCACTAGCGGGAGCTGGGAGACCCAGTACTTC
>NA|NA|TRBJ2-2|TRBV7-2
CASSLDGYTGELFF
TGTGCCAGCAGCTTGGACGGCTACACCGGGGAGCTGTTTTTT
>many|TRBD1|TRBJ1-5|TRBV2
CASSPLDREGQPQHF
TGTGCCAGCAGTCCGCTCGACAGGGAGGGACAGCCCCAGCATTTT
>NA|NA|TRBJ2-2|TRBV5-5
CASSLLPGELFF
TGTGCCAGCAGCTTATTACCCGGGGAGCTGTTTTTT
>few|NA|TRBJ1-2|TRBV9
CASSEGRGGYTF
TGTGCCAGCAGCGAGGGGAGGGGCGGCTACACCTTC
>NA|TRBD1|TRBJ1-5|TRBV5-5
CASSLDGTGYSQPQHF
TGTGCCAGCAGCTTGGATGGGACAGGGTATAGTCAGCCCCAGCATTTT
>once|TRBD1|TRBJ2-5|TRBV19
CASSKPGQWRETQYF
TGTGCCAGTAGTAAACCGGGACAGTGGAGGGAGACCCAGTACTTC
>once|TRBD2|TRBJ2-7|TRBV20-1
CSAYDSSGSPGAYEQYF
TGCAGTGCTTATGACTCTAGCGGGTCCCCAGGAGCCTACGAGCAGTACTTC
>NA|NA|TRBJ1-1|TRBV6-1
CASRNQGIRAFF
TGTGCCAGCAGGAACCAAGGGATTAGGGCTTTCTTT
>few|TRBD2|TRBJ2-3|TRBV6-1
CASSLAGGPSDTQYF
TGTGCCAGCAGCCTAGCGGGAGGGCCTTCAGATACGCAGTATTTT
>NA|TRBD1|TRBJ1-2|TRBV5-1
CASSLEGAGYTF
TGCGCCAGCAGCTTGGAGGGGGCTGGCTACACCTTC
>few|NA|TRBJ1-1|TRBV28
CASRDTEAFF
TGTGCCAGTCGAGACACTGAAGCTTTCTTT
>many|TRBD1|TRBJ1-1|TRBV2
CASSPPGRQGTEAFF
TGTGCCAGCAGCCCCCCGGGCCGACAGGGCACTGAAGCTTTCTTT
>many|TRBD1|TRBJ2-5|TRBV2
CAIISAGTGQETQYF
TGTGCCATCATTTCAGCCGGGACAGGCCAGGAGACCCAGTACTTC
>NA|TRBD2|TRBJ2-7|TRBV7-2
CASSLEGHTAGANEQYF
TGTGCCAGCAGCTTAGAGGGCCATACAGCGGGAGCTAACGAGCAGTACTTC
>NA|TRBD1|TRBJ1-2|TRBV7-2
CASSLAVGQPCGYTF
TGTGCCAGCAGCTTAGCGGTGGGACAGCCTTGTGGCTACACCTTC
>NA|NA|TRBJ1-4|TRBV5-4
CASSPGRRPNEKLFF
TGTGCCAGCAGCCCGGGACGCCGACCAAATGAAAAACTGTTTTTT
>few|TRBD1|TRBJ2-3|TRBV7-9
CASSHRDRVKDTQYF
TGTGCCAGCAGCCACCGGGACAGGGTGAAAGATACGCAGTATTTT
>few|NA|TRBJ2-7|TRBV28
CASSKTRGSYEQYF
TGTGCCAGCAGCAAGACAAGGGGCAGTTACGAGCAGTACTTC
>NA|NA|TRBJ1-5|TRBV7-3
CTSSVGRNQPQHF
TGTACCAGCAGCGTTGGACGCAATCAGCCCCAGCATTTT
>NA|NA|TRBJ1-5|TRBV10-1
CASSVEGSKPQHF
TGTGCCAGCAGCGTCGAGGGTTCGAAGCCCCAGCATTTT